This TCR beta chain was recorded in a study of identical twins. General observations from the study: Analyses based on zero insertions could be partly confounded by invariant MAIT and iNKT cells. Conclusions leaned on cross-sectional statistical analysis and did not track the same donors over time. Modelling approaches yielded underestimates of out-of-frame TCR alpha sharing between monozygotic twins.

With no exceptions, donors were healthy Caucasians. Remarks on this clonotype: The antigen remains undetermined.

V gave up 5 bases and J gave up 2 bases; unmatched junction bases: 3. Germline V gene data show CDR1 as SQVTM and CDR2 as ANQGSEA. The CDR3 totals 12 residues. TCRdb fed the 5' RACE reads into MiXCR, producing one record per CDR3 protein. The sample includes under 300,000 distinct CDR3 sequences, roughly 13% of them seen just once. This same sample was also part of a study on yellow fever vaccine responses in identical twins.

The TCR originated in a woman younger than 30 in good health. Sequencing was performed on memory (CD45RO+) T cells sorted from blood. This sequence joins TRBV29-1 and TRBJ2-7; 7 bases match TRBD1. The DNA of the CDR3 is TGCAGCGTTATGACAGGGCCCTACGAGCAGTACTTC. Encoded protein: CSVMTGPYEQYF.